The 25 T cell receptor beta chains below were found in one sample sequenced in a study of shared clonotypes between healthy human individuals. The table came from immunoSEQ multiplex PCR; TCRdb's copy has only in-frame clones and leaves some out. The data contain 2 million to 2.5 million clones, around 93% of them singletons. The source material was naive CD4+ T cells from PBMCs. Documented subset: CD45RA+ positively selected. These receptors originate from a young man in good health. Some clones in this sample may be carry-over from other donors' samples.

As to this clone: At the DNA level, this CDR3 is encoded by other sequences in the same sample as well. CDR3 nucleotides: TGTGCCAGCAGCGTGGGGGTTTCCAATCAGCCCCAGCATTTT. Translated: CASSVGVSNQPQHF. The gene calls are TRBV9 and TRBJ1-5; a weak D match, TRBD1 (5 bases). CDR3 length equals 14 residues. Germline V gives CDR1 SGDLS, CDR2 YYNGEE. V was cut by 2 bases and J by 3 bases, with 9 bases left in between.

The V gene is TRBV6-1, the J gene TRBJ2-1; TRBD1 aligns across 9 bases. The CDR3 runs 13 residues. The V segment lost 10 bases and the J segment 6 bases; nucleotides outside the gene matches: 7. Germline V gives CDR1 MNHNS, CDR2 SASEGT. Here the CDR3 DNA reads TGTGCCACCGGGACAGGGAGGAGCAATGAGCAGTTCTTC. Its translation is CATGTGRSNEQFF.

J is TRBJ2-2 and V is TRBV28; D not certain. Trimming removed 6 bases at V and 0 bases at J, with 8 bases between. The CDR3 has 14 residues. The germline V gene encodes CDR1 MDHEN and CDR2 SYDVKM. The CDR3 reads CASRLRANTGELFF. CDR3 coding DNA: TGTGCCAGCAGGCTTCGGGCGAACACCGGGGAGCTGTTTTTT.

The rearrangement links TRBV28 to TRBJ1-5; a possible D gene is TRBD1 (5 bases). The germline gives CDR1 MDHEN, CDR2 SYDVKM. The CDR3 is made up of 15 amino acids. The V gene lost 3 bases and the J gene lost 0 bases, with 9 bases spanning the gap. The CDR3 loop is CASSFSRDSNQPQHF. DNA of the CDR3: TGTGCCAGCAGTTTCTCCAGGGATAGCAATCAGCCCCAGCATTTT.

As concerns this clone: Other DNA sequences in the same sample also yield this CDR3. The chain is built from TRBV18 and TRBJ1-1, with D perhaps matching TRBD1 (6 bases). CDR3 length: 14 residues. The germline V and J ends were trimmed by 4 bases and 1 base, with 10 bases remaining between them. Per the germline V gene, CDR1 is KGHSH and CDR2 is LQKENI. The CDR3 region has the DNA TGTGCCAGCTCACTAGGGACACCGAACACTGAAGCTTTCTTT. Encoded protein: CASSLGTPNTEAFF. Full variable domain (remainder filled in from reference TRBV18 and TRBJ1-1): NAGVMQNPRHLVRRRGQEARLRCSPMKGHSHVYWYRQLPEEGLKFMVYLQKENIIDESGMPKERFSAEFPKEGPSILRIQQVVRGDSAAYFCASSLGTPNTEAFFGQGTRLTVV.

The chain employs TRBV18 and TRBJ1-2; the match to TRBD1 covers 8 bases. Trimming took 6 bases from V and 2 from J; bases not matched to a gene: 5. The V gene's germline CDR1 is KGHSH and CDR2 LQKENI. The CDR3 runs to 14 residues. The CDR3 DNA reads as TGTGCCAGCTCTGCGGGACAGGAAAACTATGGCTACACCTTC. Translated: CASSAGQENYGYTF.

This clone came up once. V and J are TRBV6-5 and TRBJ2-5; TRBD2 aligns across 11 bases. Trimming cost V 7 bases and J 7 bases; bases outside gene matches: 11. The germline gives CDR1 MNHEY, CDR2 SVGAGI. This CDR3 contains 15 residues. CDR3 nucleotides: TGTGCCAGCACCTCAAGTACTAGCGGGAGTGGGACCCAGTACTTC. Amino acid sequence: CASTSSTSGSGTQYF.

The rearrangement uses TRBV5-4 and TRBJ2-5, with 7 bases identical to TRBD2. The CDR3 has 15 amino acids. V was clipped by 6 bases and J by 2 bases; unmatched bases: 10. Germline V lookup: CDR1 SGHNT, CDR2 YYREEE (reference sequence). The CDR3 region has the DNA TGTGCCAGCACCCATCTGGGGGGGTTGCAAGAGACCCAGTACTTC. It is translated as CASTHLGGLQETQYF.

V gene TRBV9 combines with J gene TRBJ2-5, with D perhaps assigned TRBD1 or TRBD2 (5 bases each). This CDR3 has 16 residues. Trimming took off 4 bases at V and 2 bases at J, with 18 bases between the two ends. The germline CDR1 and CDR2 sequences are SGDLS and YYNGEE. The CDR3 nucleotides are TGTGCCAGCAGCTTCCCCCTGGGACGCAAGCAAGAGACCCAGTACTTC. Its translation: CASSFPLGRKQETQYF.

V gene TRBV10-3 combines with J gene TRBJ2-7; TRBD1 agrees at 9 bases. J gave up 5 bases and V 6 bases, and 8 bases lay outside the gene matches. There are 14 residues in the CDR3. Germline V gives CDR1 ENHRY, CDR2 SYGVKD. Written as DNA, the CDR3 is TGTGCCATCAGCTCCGGGACAGGGAGGAACGAGCAGTACTTC. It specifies CAISSGTGRNEQYF.

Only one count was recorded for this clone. The CDR3 protein is CASSFVGRGYNEQFF. CDR3 nucleotide sequence: TGCGCCAGCAGCTTTGTAGGCAGGGGCTACAATGAGCAGTTCTTC. The rearrangement joins TRBV5-1 to TRBJ2-1; maybe TRBD1 (6 bases). Deletions cut 2 bases from V and 3 bases from J, with 12 bases between. The CDR3 spans 15 residues. Germline CDR1 is SGHRS and CDR2 is YFSETQ.

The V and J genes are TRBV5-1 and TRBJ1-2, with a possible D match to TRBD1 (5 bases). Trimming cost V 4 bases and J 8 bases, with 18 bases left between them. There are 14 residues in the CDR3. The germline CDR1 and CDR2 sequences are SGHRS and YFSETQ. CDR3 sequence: CASSDWGRVEGYTF. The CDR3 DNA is TGCGCCAGCAGCGATTGGGGCAGGGTGGAAGGCTACACCTTC. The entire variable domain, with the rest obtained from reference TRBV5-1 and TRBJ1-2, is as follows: KAGVTQTPRYLIKTRGQQVTLSCSPISGHRSVSWYQQTPGQGLQFLFEYFSETQRNKGNFPGRFSGRQFSNSRSEMNVSTLELGDSALYLCASSDWGRVEGYTFGSGTRLTVV.

The CDR3 nucleotides are TGTGCCAGCAGCTTAGGCGGAGGGGGCTTGATAGAGACCCAGTACTTC. This gives the protein CASSLGGGGLIETQYF. This chain uses TRBV7-6 with TRBJ2-5, with D possibly TRBD1 on 7 matching bases. The germline V gene has CDR1 SGHVS and CDR2 FNYEAQ. Trimming took 1 base from V and 4 from J, leaving 16 bases between them. The length of the CDR3 is 16 residues. Looking up the rest from reference TRBV7-6 and TRBJ2-5 gives the full variable domain: GAGVSQSPRYKVTKRGQDVALRCDPISGHVSLYWYRQALGQGPEFLTYFNYEAQQDKSGLPNDRFSAERPEGSISTLTIQRTEQRDSAMYRCASSLGGGGLIETQYFGPGTRLLVL.

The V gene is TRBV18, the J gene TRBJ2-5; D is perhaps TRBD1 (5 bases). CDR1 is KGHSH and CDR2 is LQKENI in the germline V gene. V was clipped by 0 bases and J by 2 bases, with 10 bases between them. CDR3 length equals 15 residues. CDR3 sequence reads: CASSPPYGQQETQYF. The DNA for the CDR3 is TGTGCCAGCTCACCACCTTACGGACAACAAGAGACCCAGTACTTC.

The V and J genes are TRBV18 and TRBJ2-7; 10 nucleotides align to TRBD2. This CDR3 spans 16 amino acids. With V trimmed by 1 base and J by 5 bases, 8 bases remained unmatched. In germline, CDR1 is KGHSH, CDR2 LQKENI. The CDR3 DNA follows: TGTGCCAGCTCACCACTAGAGCGGGAGGGCCTCCACGAGCAGTACTTC. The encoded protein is CASSPLEREGLHEQYF.

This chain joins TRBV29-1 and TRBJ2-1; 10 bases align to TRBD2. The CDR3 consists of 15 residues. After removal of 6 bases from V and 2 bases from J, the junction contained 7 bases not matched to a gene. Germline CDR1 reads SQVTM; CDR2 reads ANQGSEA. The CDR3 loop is CSVESGRAAYNEQFF. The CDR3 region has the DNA TGCAGCGTGGAGAGCGGGAGGGCCGCCTACAATGAGCAGTTCTTC.

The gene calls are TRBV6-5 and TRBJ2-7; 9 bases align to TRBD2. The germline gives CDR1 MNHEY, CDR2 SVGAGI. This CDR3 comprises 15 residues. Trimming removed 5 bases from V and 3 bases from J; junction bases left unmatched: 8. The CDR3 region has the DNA TGTGCCAGCAGTACCACGGGTAGCGGGGGCTACGAGCAGTACTTC. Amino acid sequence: CASSTTGSGGYEQYF.

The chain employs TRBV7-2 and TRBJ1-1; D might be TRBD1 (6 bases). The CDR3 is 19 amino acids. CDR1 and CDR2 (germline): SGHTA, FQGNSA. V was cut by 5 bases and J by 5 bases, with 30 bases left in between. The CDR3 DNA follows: TGTGCCAGCAGCCGAGTCCGGAACAGGGAACTCAACCGAAGGACTGAAGCTTTCTTT. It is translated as CASSRVRNRELNRRTEAFF.

CDR3 sequence (DNA): TGTGCCAGCAGCAGGACTAGCGGGAGGTGGGACGAGCAGTACTTC. Protein sequence: CASSRTSGRWDEQYF. The chain joins TRBV5-4 to TRBJ2-7, with TRBD2 matching over 14 bases. This CDR3 region has 15 residues. V lost 4 bases and J lost 5; bases outside the gene matches: 5. The germline V gene has CDR1 SGHNT and CDR2 YYREEE (reference sequence).

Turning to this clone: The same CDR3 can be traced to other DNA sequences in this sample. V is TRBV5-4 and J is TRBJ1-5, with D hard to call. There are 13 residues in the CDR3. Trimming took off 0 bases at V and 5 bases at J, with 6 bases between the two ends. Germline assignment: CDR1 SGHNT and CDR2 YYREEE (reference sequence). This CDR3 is CASSLGGDQPQHF. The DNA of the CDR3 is TGTGCCAGCAGCTTGGGTGGGGATCAGCCCCAGCATTTT.

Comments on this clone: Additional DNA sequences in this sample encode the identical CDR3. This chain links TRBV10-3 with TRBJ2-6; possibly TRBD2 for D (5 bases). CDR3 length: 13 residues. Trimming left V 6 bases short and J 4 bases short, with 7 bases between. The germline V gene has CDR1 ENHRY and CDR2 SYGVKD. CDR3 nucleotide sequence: TGTGCCATCAGCGGGGTCGGGGCCAACGTCCTGACTTTC. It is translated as CAISGVGANVLTF.

The CDR3 spells CAWSGARAGYSNQPQHF. The CDR3 region has the DNA TGTGCCTGGAGTGGAGCGAGGGCCGGGTATAGCAATCAGCCCCAGCATTTT. This sequence joins TRBV30 and TRBJ1-5; D gene unclear. V shed 1 base and J shed 0 bases, with 16 bases lying between them. CDR1 and CDR2 (germline): GTSNPN, SVGIG (reference sequence). This CDR3 is built from 17 residues.

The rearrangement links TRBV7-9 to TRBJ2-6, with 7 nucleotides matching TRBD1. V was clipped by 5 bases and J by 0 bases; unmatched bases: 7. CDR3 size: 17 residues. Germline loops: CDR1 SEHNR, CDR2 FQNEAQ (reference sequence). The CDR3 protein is CASSPGQFGSGANVLTF. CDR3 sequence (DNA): TGTGCCAGCAGCCCGGGACAGTTTGGCTCTGGGGCCAACGTCCTGACTTTC.

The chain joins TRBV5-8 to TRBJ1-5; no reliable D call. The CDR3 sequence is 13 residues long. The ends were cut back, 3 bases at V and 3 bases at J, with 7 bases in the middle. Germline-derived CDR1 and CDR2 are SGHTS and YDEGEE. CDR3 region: CASSWRNNQPQHF. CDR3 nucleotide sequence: TGTGCCAGCAGCTGGAGGAACAATCAGCCCCAGCATTTT.

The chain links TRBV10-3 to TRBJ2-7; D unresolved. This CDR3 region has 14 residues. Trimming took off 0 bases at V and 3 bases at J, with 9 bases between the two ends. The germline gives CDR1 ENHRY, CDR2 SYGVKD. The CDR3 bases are TGTGCCATCAGTGAGTCAGCGAAGTACTACGAGCAGTACTTC. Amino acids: CAISESAKYYEQYF.